This entry features one T cell receptor beta chain sequence. The antigen remains undetermined. This sample is part of a study of beta chain features in type 1 diabetes. General observations from the study: Within each of all four CD4+ subsets, Type 1 diabetes patients had TCRB CDR3s that were moderately but significantly shorter.

What was sequenced were expressed TCRB transcripts, since all of the isolated RNA had been reverse transcribed. Sequenced by immunoSEQ multiplex PCR; TCRdb stores in-frame clones only, minus some. The sample yields around 120,000 clones, roughly 17% seen once. This CDR3 is 15 amino acids long. The germline gives CDR1 SGHTA, CDR2 FQGNSA. V shed 5 bases, J shed 8 bases, and the junction held 10 bases outside the gene matches. Source material: central memory CD4+ T cells from blood. This TCR derives from a man younger than 35 with type 1 diabetes. V gene TRBV7-2 combines with J gene TRBJ1-2; 11 bases align to TRBD1. The DNA of the CDR3 is TGTGCCAGCAGCACAGATGGGACAGGGGGAACGGGCTACACCTTC. Its translation: CASSTDGTGGTGYTF.